These T cell receptor beta chains were read from a single sample in a study of blood T cell repertoires in COVID-19. The method was immunoSEQ multiplex PCR; TCRdb's version includes in-frame clones alone and lacks a portion of them. The profile shows roughly 200,000 clones, 90% of them singletons. The sample taken for sequencing was peripheral blood. Source of these receptors: a man between 50 and 59 years old with acute or convalescent COVID-19. The conserved cysteine and the conserved F or W are not part of the CDR3 here. The D gene is left open where the match is weak.

TRBJ2-4 | TRBV15 | TRBD1 | ATSRGQGWGLAKNIQY
TRBJ2-7 | TRBV19 | NA | ASSIGGDSYEQY
TRBJ2-1 | TRBV6-2/TRBV6-3 | NA | ASSYSTRGNEQF
TRBJ2-2 | TRBV6-5 | NA | ASSYLSHPTGELF
TRBJ1-5 | TRBV6-5 | TRBD1 | ASSYSGTENQPQH
TRBJ1-2 | TRBV18 | NA | ASSPRTANYGYT
TRBJ2-7 | TRBV12-3/TRBV12-4 | NA | ASSSRQLYEQY
TRBJ1-2 | TRBV11-2 | NA | ASSTSASGGFGYT
TRBJ2-5 | TRBV5-1 | NA | ASSRQYRETQY
TRBJ1-2 | TRBV5-1 | NA | ASSLVVATVPYGYT
TRBJ1-5 | TRBV9 | NA | ASSPGGSSNQPQH
TRBJ2-7 | TRBV5-6 | NA | ASSFFDRVYEQY
TRBJ1-2 | TRBV27 | TRBD1 | ASRPSEGASHYGYT
TRBJ2-1 | TRBV5-8 | NA | ASSLAVEQF
TRBJ2-3 | TRBV9 | TRBD2 | ASSDGLAASTDTQY
TRBJ1-1 | TRBV2 | NA | ASTGGLMNTEAF
TRBJ2-3 | TRBV5-4 | TRBD2 | ASSLGGGRRADTQY
TRBJ1-1 | TRBV27 | NA | ASSLDPRQAMNTEAF
TRBJ2-2 | TRBV14 | TRBD1 | ASSPQGAGELF
TRBJ1-4 | TRBV10-1 | NA | ASSVKSDEKLF
TRBJ2-2 | TRBV5-1 | NA | ASTALGRVTGELF
TRBJ1-2 | TRBV6-6 | NA | ASSYQYGYT
TRBJ2-1 | TRBV7-2 | TRBD2 | ASRASGGGNEQF
TRBJ2-2 | TRBV4-1 | NA | ASSQVGSGTGELF
TRBJ2-5 | TRBV2 | NA | ASSENPGVAETQY
TRBJ2-7 | TRBV7-2 | NA | ASSSVLTSYEQY
TRBJ2-7 | TRBV5-1 | TRBD2 | ASSQYGTSGSYEQY
TRBJ1-2 | TRBV2 | TRBD1 | ASMGTGNGYT